The sequence of this TCR beta chain was determined in a study of Graves' ophthalmopathy and Graves' hyperthyroidism. The study amplified TCR beta CDR3 regions using RNA transcripts. HTBI primers primed a first-round RT-PCR, and a second-round multiplex PCR followed. TCRdb recomputed calls from the multiplex PCR reads with MiXCR, one row per CDR3 protein. The sample shows 650,000 to 900,000 distinct CDR3 sequences, 35% to 50% of them seen only once. Ten or more counts support this clonotype. Sequenced: peripheral blood. The source is an adult man with Graves' ophthalmopathy.

The DNA of the CDR3 is TGTGCCAGCAGCTTAGGGGGACAGGGAGCCGAAAAACTGTTTTTT. It yields the protein CASSLGGQGAEKLFF. The chain links TRBV7-9 to TRBJ1-4, with 9 nucleotides matching TRBD1. V shed 1 base, J shed 8 bases, and the junction held 5 bases outside the gene matches. CDR3 length: 15 amino acids. The germline CDR1 and CDR2 sequences are SEHNR and FQNEAQ (reference sequence).